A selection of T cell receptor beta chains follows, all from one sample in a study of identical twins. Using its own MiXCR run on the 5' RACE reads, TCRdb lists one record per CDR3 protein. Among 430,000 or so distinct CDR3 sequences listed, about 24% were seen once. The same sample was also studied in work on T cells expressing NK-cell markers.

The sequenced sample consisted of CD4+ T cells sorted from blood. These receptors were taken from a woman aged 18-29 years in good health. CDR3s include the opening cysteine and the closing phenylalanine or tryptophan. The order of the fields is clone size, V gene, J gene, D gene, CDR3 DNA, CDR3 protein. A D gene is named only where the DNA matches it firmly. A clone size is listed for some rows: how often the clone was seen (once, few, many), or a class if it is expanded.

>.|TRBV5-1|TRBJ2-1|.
TGCGCCAGCAGCTTTATCAATGAGCAGTTCTTC
CASSFINEQFF
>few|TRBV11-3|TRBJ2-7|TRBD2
TGTGCCAGCAGCTTAGAGGCGGGAGACCACGAGCAGTACTTC
CASSLEAGDHEQYF
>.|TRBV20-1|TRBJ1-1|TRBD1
TGCAGTGCTAGAGACCCGACAGGGGAGGACACTGAAGCTTTCTTT
CSARDPTGEDTEAFF
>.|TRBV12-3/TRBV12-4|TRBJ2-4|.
TGTGCCAGCAGCCATCCCTCTAGTCGAAACATTCAGTACTTC
CASSHPSSRNIQYF
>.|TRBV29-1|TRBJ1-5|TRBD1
TGCAGCGTTGAGTATGGGGACAGGGGGGGGCCCCAGCATTTT
CSVEYGDRGGPQHF
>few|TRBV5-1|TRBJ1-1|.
TGCGCCAGCAGCTTGAAGGGACAGAACACTGAAGCTTTCTTT
CASSLKGQNTEAFF
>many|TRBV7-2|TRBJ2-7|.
TGTGCCAGCAGCTTAATGGGACTTATAGAGCAGTACTTC
CASSLMGLIEQYF
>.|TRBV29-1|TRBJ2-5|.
TGCAGCGTTGGGGAATACCAAGAGACCCAGTACTTC
CSVGEYQETQYF
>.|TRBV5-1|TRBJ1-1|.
TGCGCCAGCAGCTTGGAGCGGACGGAAACTGAAGCTTTCTTT
CASSLERTETEAFF
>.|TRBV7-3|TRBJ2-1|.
TGTGCCAGCAGCTTACGGCAGGCCGTGGAGGGTGAGCAGTTCTTC
CASSLRQAVEGEQFF
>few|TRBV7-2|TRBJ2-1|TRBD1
TGTGCCAGCAGCCCTGGCGGGACAGGGGCAGGATTCTTC
CASSPGGTGAGFF
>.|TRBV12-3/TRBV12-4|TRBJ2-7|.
TGTGCCAGCAGTTACTATCCAGAGGGCACCAACTTC
CASSYYPEGTNF
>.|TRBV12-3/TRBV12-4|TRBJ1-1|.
TGTGCCAGCAGTCCTCGCCCCCGGGCTGAAGCTTTCTTT
CASSPRPRAEAFF
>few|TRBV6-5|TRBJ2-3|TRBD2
TGTGCCAGCAGTTCACCTAGCGGGAGGGCGGGGGACACAGATACGCAGTATTTT
CASSSPSGRAGDTDTQYF
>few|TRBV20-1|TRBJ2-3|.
TGCAGTGCCCCGACAGGCACAGATACGCAGTATTTT
CSAPTGTDTQYF
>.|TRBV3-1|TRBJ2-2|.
TGTGCCAGCAGCCAAGATTCCCCAACCGGGGAGCTGTTTTTT
CASSQDSPTGELFF
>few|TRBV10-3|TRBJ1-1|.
TGTGCCCTCGATTACCCGAGGGTCGGGAACACTGAAGCTTTCTTT
CALDYPRVGNTEAFF
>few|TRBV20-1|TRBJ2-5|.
TGCAGTGCTAGGGGTCTAAGGGGGGACAAAGAGACCCAGTACTTC
CSARGLRGDKETQYF
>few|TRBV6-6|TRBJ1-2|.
TGTGCCAGCAGGGAAGACGGCTATGGCTACACCTTC
CASREDGYGYTF
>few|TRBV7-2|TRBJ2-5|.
TGTGCCAGCAGCTTAGAGGGAGTGACCCAGTACTTC
CASSLEGVTQYF
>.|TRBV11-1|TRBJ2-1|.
TGTGCCAGCAGCTTAGGGAACGGGGGTTCCCACAATGAGCAGTTCTTC
CASSLGNGGSHNEQFF
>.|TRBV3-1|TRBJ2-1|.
TGTGCCAGCAGCGCATTGGACGCCCAGTTCTTC
CASSALDAQFF
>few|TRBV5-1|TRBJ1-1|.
TGCGCCAGCACCCGTCAACCAGGGGCTCCGCACACTGAAGCTTTCTTT
CASTRQPGAPHTEAFF
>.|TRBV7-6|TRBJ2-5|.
TGTGCCAGCAGCACATATACAGGGTACCAAGAGACCCAGTACTTC
CASSTYTGYQETQYF
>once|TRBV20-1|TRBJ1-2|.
TGCAGTGCTAGTTCTACGGGAAACTATGGCTACACCTTC
CSASSTGNYGYTF
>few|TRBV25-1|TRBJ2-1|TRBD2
TGTGCCAGCAGTTCTAGCGGGAGATATCGTGAGCAGTTCTTC
CASSSSGRYREQFF
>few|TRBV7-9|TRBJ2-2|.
TGTGCCAGCAGCTTGGGAGCTGTCGGGGAGCTGTTTTTT
CASSLGAVGELFF
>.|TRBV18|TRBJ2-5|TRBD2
TGTGCCAGCGCCTCGACTAGCGGGGTGACGGTCCAGACCCAGTACTTC
CASASTSGVTVQTQYF
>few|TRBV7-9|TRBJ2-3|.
TGTGCCAGCAGCACCACAGCAGATACGCAGTATTTT
CASSTTADTQYF
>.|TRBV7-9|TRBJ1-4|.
TGTGCCAGCAGCTTCACAGCAACTAATGAAAAACTGTTTTTT
CASSFTATNEKLFF
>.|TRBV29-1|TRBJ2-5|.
TGCAGCGTCTGGGGGCAAGAGACCCAGTACTTC
CSVWGQETQYF
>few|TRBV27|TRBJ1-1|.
TGTGCCAGCAGTTTATCGGTTGAGACTGAAGCTTTCTTT
CASSLSVETEAFF
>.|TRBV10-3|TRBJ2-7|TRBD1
TGTGCCATCAGTGACAGGGACAGGGTTACCGAGCAGTACTTC
CAISDRDRVTEQYF
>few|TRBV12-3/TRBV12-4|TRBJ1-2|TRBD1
TGTGCCAGCAGTTTTATACAGGGGGGAGGCTACACCTTC
CASSFIQGGGYTF
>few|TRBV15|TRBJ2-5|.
TGTGCCACCAGCAGAGATCGACAGGTCTCCCCGGAGACCCAGTACTTC
CATSRDRQVSPETQYF
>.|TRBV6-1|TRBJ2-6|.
TGTGCCGGTGGGGGAGCAGGGCTACACGGGGCCAACGTCCTGACTTTC
CAGGGAGLHGANVLTF
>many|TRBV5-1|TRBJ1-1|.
TGCGCCAGCAAGCCGGGGGCGATGAACACTGAAGCTTTCTTT
CASKPGAMNTEAFF
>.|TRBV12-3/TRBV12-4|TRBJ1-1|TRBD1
TGTGCCAGCAGTTTGTACGTTGGGACAGGTAAAGGCACTGAAGCTTTCTTT
CASSLYVGTGKGTEAFF
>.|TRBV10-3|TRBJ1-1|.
TGTGCCATCAGTGACAATTTGAACACTGAAGCTTTCTTT
CAISDNLNTEAFF
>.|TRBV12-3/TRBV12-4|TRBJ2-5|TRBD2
TGTGCCAGCAGTCTCGGACTAGGTTCTCGTGGGGAGACCCAGTACTTC
CASSLGLGSRGETQYF
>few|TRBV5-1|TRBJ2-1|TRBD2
TGCGCCAGCAGCCCCCCCACTAGCGGGATTTACAATGAGCAGTTCTTC
CASSPPTSGIYNEQFF
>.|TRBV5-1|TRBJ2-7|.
TGCGCCAGCAGCTCTTTTACTCCCGTCGGCTACGAGCAGTACTTC
CASSSFTPVGYEQYF
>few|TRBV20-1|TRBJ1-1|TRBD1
TGCAGTGCCACCCGACAGGGGCGGAATGAAGCTTTCTTT
CSATRQGRNEAFF
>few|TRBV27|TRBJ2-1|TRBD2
TGTGCCAACAAAGGCCAGCGGGAGGGCTACAATGAGCAGTTCTTC
CANKGQREGYNEQFF
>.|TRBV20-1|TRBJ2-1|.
TGCAGCGCCCCGTCGTGGAATGAGCAGTTCTTC
CSAPSWNEQFF
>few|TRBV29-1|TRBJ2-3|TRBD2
TGCAGCGTTGGGGCTAGCGGTAGCACAGATACGCAGTATTTT
CSVGASGSTDTQYF
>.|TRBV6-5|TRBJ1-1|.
TGTGCCAGCAGTTACTCGCTGGTAAACACTGAAGCTTTCTTT
CASSYSLVNTEAFF
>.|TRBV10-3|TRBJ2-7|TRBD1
TGTGCCATCAGAACCGGGACAGGGGGCGGCGAGCAGTACTTC
CAIRTGTGGGEQYF
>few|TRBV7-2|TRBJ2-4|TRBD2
TGTGCCAGCAGCTTAGGGCTTGGGCGGGAGGGCCGTAGGAACATTCAGTACTTC
CASSLGLGREGRRNIQYF
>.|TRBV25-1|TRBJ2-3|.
TGTGCCAGCAGTGAGGGTACTAGCATGGGCACAGATACGCAGTATTTT
CASSEGTSMGTDTQYF